The 10 T cell receptor beta chains in this list originate from one sample, sequenced in a study of human T cells and chemical hapten exposure. Time point indicated: pre-sensitization, week 0. Regarding treatment: therapeutic diphenylcyclopropenone sensitization with weekly scalp DPC. Via MiXCR, TCRdb re-called the RACE reads, giving one row per CDR3 protein. The sample lists roughly 120,000 distinct CDR3 sequences; approximately 13% were seen once. Here the sequenced sample was whole blood, taken in connection with sensitization to the hapten diphenylcyclopropenone (DPC). The receptors here all came from a woman between 18 and 29 years old with alopecia areata. Some clones in this sample may be carry-over from other donors' samples.

This chain joins TRBV7-6 and TRBJ1-1; 7 bases are shared with TRBD1. Trimming cost V 5 bases and J 4 bases; bases outside gene matches: 10. Germline V CDR1 and CDR2: SGHVS, FNYEAQ. The CDR3 runs to 15 residues. CDR3 loop: CASSPTTGSGTEAFF. The CDR3 DNA reads TGTGCCAGCAGCCCGACGACAGGGTCGGGCACTGAAGCTTTCTTT.

V gene TRBV5-1 combines with J gene TRBJ1-3; TRBD1 aligns across 7 bases. The CDR3 contains 15 residues. With V trimmed by 4 bases and J by 2 bases, 6 bases remained unmatched. Germline assignment: CDR1 SGHRS and CDR2 YFSETQ. This CDR3 reads CASSPTGITGNTIYF. In nucleotides, the CDR3 is TGCGCCAGCAGCCCGACAGGGATTACTGGAAACACCATATATTTT.

This clonotype was seen many times. The CDR3 loop reads CASSLSGGKNEQFF. CDR3 sequence (DNA): TGTGCCAGCAGCTTAAGTGGCGGGAAAAATGAGCAGTTCTTC. V and J are TRBV7-3 and TRBJ2-1, with a tentative D call TRBD2 (6 bases). V was trimmed by 1 base and J by 7 bases, leaving 11 bases between them. The CDR3 is 14 residues long. The V gene's germline CDR1 is SGHTA and CDR2 FQGTGA.

In its sample, this clonotype was seen a few times. The rearrangement links TRBV7-8 to TRBJ2-3; 7 nucleotides align to TRBD1. This CDR3 is 14 amino acids long. Trimming cost V 0 bases and J 5 bases; bases outside gene matches: 2. Germline V gene sequence: CDR1 SGHVS, CDR2 FQNEAQ. CDR3 protein: CASSLATGVDTQYF. DNA of the CDR3: TGTGCCAGCAGCTTAGCAACAGGGGTAGATACGCAGTATTTT.

This clonotype was counted between two and nine times. The chain has TRBV4-1 and TRBJ2-2, with TRBD1 identical over 11 bases. Per germline, CDR1 MGHRA and CDR2 YSYEKL. The CDR3 totals 16 residues. Trimming at V came to 3 bases and at J to 6 bases, leaving 6 bases not matched to a gene. The CDR3 region is CASSHPGTGGAGELFF. The CDR3 DNA reads as TGCGCCAGCAGCCACCCCGGGACAGGGGGGGCCGGGGAGCTGTTTTTT.

The chain recombines TRBV11-1 with TRBJ1-1; D is undetermined. Germline V gives CDR1 SGHAT, CDR2 FQDESV (reference sequence). The CDR3 spans 14 residues. Trimming shortened V by 2 bases and J by 0 bases, and 7 bases separated the two germline ends. CDR3 DNA: TGTGCCAGCAGCTTATTCTGGATGAACACTGAAGCTTTCTTT. Its protein is CASSLFWMNTEAFF.

This clonotype was detected only a few times. A read error may account for a junction end that differs from germline. The chain is built from TRBV20-1 and TRBJ2-7; 10 nucleotides align to TRBD2. The CDR3 sequence is 14 residues long. Germline V lookup: CDR1 DFQATT, CDR2 SNEGSKA (reference sequence). The CDR3 nucleotides are TGCAGTGCCAGAGCGGGGGGGCGACTAGAGGAGCAGTACTTC. Its translation: CSARAGGRLEEQYF.

This clonotype was seen a handful of times. V usage is TRBV30 and J usage is TRBJ2-7; D remains ambiguous. Trimming took 2 bases from V and 3 from J, leaving 17 bases between them. The CDR3 length is 15 residues. The germline CDR1 and CDR2 sequences are GTSNPN and SVGIG (reference sequence). The CDR3 loop reads CAWSRGRKSFYEQYF. The DNA for the CDR3 is TGTGCCTGGAGTAGAGGAAGAAAAAGTTTCTACGAGCAGTACTTC.

The gene calls are TRBV7-2 and TRBJ2-3; possibly TRBD2 for D (6 bases). CDR1 is SGHTA, CDR2 FQGNSA, per germline. The CDR3 totals 15 residues. Trimming shortened V by 5 bases and J by 4 bases, and 16 bases separated the two germline ends. CDR3: CASSQWGIAADTQYF. Here the CDR3 DNA reads TGTGCCAGCAGCCAGTGGGGGATAGCGGCAGATACGCAGTATTTT.

The chain has TRBV20-1 and TRBJ1-5; TRBD1 matches at 7 bases. The CDR3 runs 14 residues. Trimming cost V 1 base and J 6 bases; bases outside gene matches: 6. In germline, CDR1 is DFQATT, CDR2 SNEGSKA (reference sequence). DNA for the CDR3: TGCAGTGCTAGAGGACAGGGAGGGGGTCAGCCCCAGCATTTT. Encoded protein: CSARGQGGGQPQHF.